The rows below give T cell receptor beta chains drawn from one sample of a study of identical twins. TCRdb fed the 5' RACE reads into MiXCR, producing one record per CDR3 protein. Altogether more than 1.5 million distinct CDR3 sequences are present, about 32% being singletons, with the ten largest covering around 0.25%. Source material: cord blood. Source of these receptors: a newborn girl in good health. Each CDR3 is given with its conserved first and last residue. A D gene is named only where the DNA matches it firmly. For some rows the clone size is stated as once, few or many, or as a class when expanded; others skip it.

abundance,j_gene,v_gene,d_gene,CDR3nt,CDR3aa
-,TRBJ1-5,TRBV10-3,TRBD1,TGTGCCATCAGCGCGGGACAGGGCTTTAATCAGCCCCAGCATTTT,CAISAGQGFNQPQHF
-,TRBJ2-5,TRBV6-6,-,TGTGCCAGCAGCCCACCCGGGACCCTCCCCGACCAGTACTTC,CASSPPGTLPDQYF
-,TRBJ2-5,TRBV20-1,TRBD1,TGCAGTGCTAGTTCTGGGACAGAAGAGACCCAGTACTTC,CSASSGTEETQYF
-,TRBJ1-1,TRBV11-1,-,TGTGCCAGCAGCGATGTAAACAGGGCGATGAACACTGAAGCTTTCTTT,CASSDVNRAMNTEAFF
few,TRBJ2-1,TRBV5-1,-,TGCGCCAGCAGCTTGGCTCCGGGTTCCGATGAGCAGTTCTTC,CASSLAPGSDEQFF
-,TRBJ2-7,TRBV20-1,-,TGCAGTGCTTGTATTACTGGACGGACCTACGAGCAGTACTTC,CSACITGRTYEQYF
few,TRBJ2-1,TRBV15,-,TGTGCCACCGCTTTGAAAAGCGGATCTAATGAGCAGTTCTTC,CATALKSGSNEQFF
few,TRBJ1-6,TRBV9,-,TGTGCCAGCAGCGTAGAGGAGTATAATTCACCCCTCCACTTT,CASSVEEYNSPLHF
few,TRBJ1-1,TRBV30,-,TGTGCCTGGAGTGTGGTGAACACTGAAGCTTTCTTT,CAWSVVNTEAFF
-,TRBJ2-1,TRBV3-1,TRBD2,TGTGCCAGCAGCTCTCTAGCGGGAAGGCTGATCTACAATGAGCAGTTCTTC,CASSSLAGRLIYNEQFF
once,TRBJ1-5,TRBV28,-,TGTGCCAGCGGATTGGGCCCGAGAGTGAAGCCCCAGCATTTT,CASGLGPRVKPQHF
few,TRBJ2-3,TRBV3-1,TRBD1,TGTGCCAGCAGCCAAACCGGGACAGGGGGGACCTTCACAGATACGCAGTATTTT,CASSQTGTGGTFTDTQYF
-,TRBJ2-2,TRBV5-1,-,TGCGCCAGCAGGGAGATCGGACACCTTAACACCGGGGAGCTGTTTTTT,CASREIGHLNTGELFF
few,TRBJ2-3,TRBV27,TRBD1,TGTGCCAGCAGTCCCCACCGGGACAGTGGAGATACGCAGTATTTT,CASSPHRDSGDTQYF
-,TRBJ2-3,TRBV3-1,-,TGTGCCAGCAGCCACGCCGTCGGGGGCACAGATACGCAGTATTTT,CASSHAVGGTDTQYF
-,TRBJ2-7,TRBV4-2,TRBD2,TGTGCCAGCAGCCAAGAAGGGTTTAGCGGGGTCGAGCAGTACTTC,CASSQEGFSGVEQYF
-,TRBJ1-5,TRBV12-3/TRBV12-4,-,TGTGCCAGCAGTTTCGCCGGGAAGCAGCCCCAGCATTTT,CASSFAGKQPQHF
-,TRBJ2-7,TRBV6-6,-,TGTGCCAGCAGGCACCGAGGAGAGTACGAGCAGTACTTC,CASRHRGEYEQYF
-,TRBJ2-2,TRBV3-1,-,TGTGCCAGCAGCCAATATCCCGCCGGGGAGCTGTTTTTT,CASSQYPAGELFF
-,TRBJ2-3,TRBV27,TRBD2,TGTGCCAGCAGTCCCCTAGCGGAACACACAGATACGCAGTATTTT,CASSPLAEHTDTQYF
few,TRBJ2-2,TRBV28,TRBD2,TGTGCCAGCAGTGTATCTAGCGGCCTTAACACCGGGGAGCTGTTTTTT,CASSVSSGLNTGELFF
-,TRBJ1-1,TRBV6-5,-,TGTGCCAGCAGTTCTCGGACGAAGGAGGCTTTCTTT,CASSSRTKEAFF
-,TRBJ2-1,TRBV5-5,-,TGTGCCAGCAGCTTGGTCCTTAGTCGGGGGGCATTGTTCTTC,CASSLVLSRGALFF
many,TRBJ2-5,TRBV5-1,-,TGCGCCAGCAGCTTGTCAGCTCCAGGGGAGCAGTACTTC,CASSLSAPGEQYF
few,TRBJ2-1,TRBV5-1,TRBD1,TGCGCCAGCAGCTTCCAGACCGGGACAGGTTACAATGAGCAGTTCTTC,CASSFQTGTGYNEQFF
once,TRBJ2-1,TRBV3-1,TRBD2,TGTGCCAGCAGCCAACCCCTAGCGGGAGGAGACTCCTACAATGAGCAGTTCTTC,CASSQPLAGGDSYNEQFF
few,TRBJ1-2,TRBV4-2,-,TGTGCCAGCAGCCAGCCGACCGGCCCGTCTAACTATGGCTACACCTTC,CASSQPTGPSNYGYTF
few,TRBJ1-1,TRBV6-5,TRBD1,TGTGCCAGCAGCCGGGACAGTTTTACGAACACTGAAGCTTTCTTT,CASSRDSFTNTEAFF
-,TRBJ2-3,TRBV4-2,-,TGTGCCAGCAGCCCTCTAATTAGAGGGAGCACAGATACGCAGTATTTT,CASSPLIRGSTDTQYF
few,TRBJ1-6,TRBV20-1,-,TGCACGGCAGGAAAAAATTCACCCCTCCACTTT,CTAGKNSPLHF
few,TRBJ1-2,TRBV6-5,-,TGTGCCAGCAGTTACTCTGCAGGAGTTAACTATGGCTACACCTTC,CASSYSAGVNYGYTF
-,TRBJ1-5,TRBV7-2,-,TGTGCCAGCAGCTTAGTCAGTGCAATTCAGCCCCAGCATTTT,CASSLVSAIQPQHF
few,TRBJ2-7,TRBV20-1,TRBD2,TGCAGTGCTTCGGGACTAGCGGGGAACACCTACGAGCAGTACTTC,CSASGLAGNTYEQYF
-,TRBJ1-6,TRBV5-1,-,TGCGCCAGCAGCGGAGCCAGGTCGGGCTCCTATAATTCACCCCTCCACTTT,CASSGARSGSYNSPLHF
many,TRBJ2-3,TRBV5-1,-,TGCGCCAGCAGCTTGACAGGGCTACCTTCCTGCACAGATACGCAGTATTTT,CASSLTGLPSCTDTQYF
-,TRBJ1-2,TRBV5-1,TRBD1,TGCGCCAGCAGCGGAGGGACAGGGAGCCTCTATGGCTACACCTTC,CASSGGTGSLYGYTF
-,TRBJ2-1,TRBV29-1,TRBD1,TGCAGCGTTGAAGGGGACAGGGGGCGCAATGAGCAGTTCTTC,CSVEGDRGRNEQFF
-,TRBJ1-1,TRBV7-9,-,TGTGCCAGCAGCCTCACCCGGGCAGCAACTTTGAACACTGAAGCTTTCTTT,CASSLTRAATLNTEAFF
-,TRBJ2-5,TRBV20-1,TRBD2,TGCAGTGCTGAAGCCGGGACTAGCGGAACCAATGAGCAGTACTTC,CSAEAGTSGTNEQYF
-,TRBJ2-1,TRBV12-3/TRBV12-4,TRBD2,TGTGCCAGCAGTTTAGGGGCGGGAGAAGGGCGGAATGAGCAGTTCTTC,CASSLGAGEGRNEQFF
-,TRBJ2-5,TRBV25-1,-,TGTGCCACCATCGGGGCCCAAGAGACCCAGTACTTC,CATIGAQETQYF
-,TRBJ2-6,TRBV5-5,TRBD1,TGTGCCAGCAGCCTGGCTCAGGGGGCGTCTGGGGCCAACGTCCTGACTTTC,CASSLAQGASGANVLTF
-,TRBJ1-2,TRBV10-3,-,TGTGCCATCAGTGGGGAGGAGAACTATGGCTACACCTTC,CAISGEENYGYTF
few,TRBJ2-1,TRBV7-9,-,TGTGCCGTCCCCCTAGGAGTTTTCAGCTACAATGAGCAGTTCTTC,CAVPLGVFSYNEQFF
many,TRBJ2-1,TRBV12-5,-,TGTGCTAGTGCCGTCAATCTGAAGGTTAAGCAGTTCTTC,CASAVNLKVKQFF
-,TRBJ2-2,TRBV9,-,TGTGCCAGCAGCGTAGAACACCTCCCCACCGGGGAGCTGTTTTTT,CASSVEHLPTGELFF
few,TRBJ1-2,TRBV6-5,TRBD1,TGTGCCAGCAGTTACGGGGGGACAGGGAAGGGCTACACCTTC,CASSYGGTGKGYTF
many,TRBJ2-1,TRBV2,-,TGTGCCAGCGCCTCGATCAGCTCCAACGAGCAGTTCTTC,CASASISSNEQFF
few,TRBJ1-1,TRBV21-1,-,TGTGCCAGCAGGGAAAGGACAGCGAACACTGAAGCTTTCTTT,CASRERTANTEAFF